This TCR beta chain was captured in a study of T cell repertoires in cytomegalovirus infection. Each CDR3 protein gets one entry after TCRdb re-called the reads with MiXCR. Of about 920,000 distinct CDR3 sequences in the sample, approximately 30% were seen once. CDR3 length: 13 amino acids. A remark on this clonotype: Its antigen is not identified. Germline is not matched at one junction end, which may reflect a read error.

The J gene is TRBJ1-2, the V gene TRBV12-3 or TRBV12-4; the D is unclear. This material consisted of cultured CD8+ T cells from PBMCs, taken from culture after CMV antigen stimulation. The receptor comes from a human donor in good health (CMV status not recorded). Some clones in this sample may be carry-over from other donors' samples. The CDR3 region has the DNA TGTACCAGCAGGCGGAAGGCCGACTATGGCTACACCTTC. Translation: CTSRRKADYGYTF.